This T cell receptor beta chain is drawn from a study of blood T cells in healthy people across ages. A second PCR of about 7 to 12 cycles used a sample-barcoded 5' primer and a J-beta primer mix. TCRdb itself ran the 5' RACE reads through MiXCR, one entry per CDR3 protein. The sample carries more than 650,000 distinct CDR3 sequences, approximately 22% recorded once. This CDR3 spans 15 amino acids. Per the germline V gene, CDR1 is MNHEY and CDR2 is SVGEGT. V gave up 8 bases and J gave up 8 bases; unmatched junction bases: 16. The rearrangement joins TRBV6-2 or TRBV6-3 to TRBJ1-2, with TRBD1 matching 8 bases. The sequencing input was blood. This sequence was found in an older man in good health. The CDR3 protein is CASGYPTGEERGYTF. The DNA of the CDR3 is TGTGCCAGCGGATATCCGACAGGGGAAGAGCGAGGCTACACCTTC.